This T cell receptor (beta chain) was retrieved from a study of T cell repertoires in cytomegalovirus infection. Study-wide points: Cumulative frequency (of public TCR beta family members) identified carriers of CMV plus the relevant HLA.

TCRdb reprocessed the reads with MiXCR, giving one entry per CDR3 protein. The top ten clones hold more than 8.5% of a sample with approximately 500,000 distinct CDR3 sequences, 10% to 12% of them seen once. Trimming stripped 2 bases from V and 7 bases from J, with 14 bases between. This CDR3 comprises 15 residues. The germline CDR1 and CDR2 sequences are LNHNV and YYDKDF (reference sequence). On this clonotype itself: Antigen: not known.

Sequences were obtained from PBMCs. The sequence was collected from a human donor in good health (CMV status not recorded). Some clones in this sample may be carry-over from other donors' samples. The rearrangement joins TRBV15 to TRBJ1-4; a possible D gene is TRBD1 (6 bases). CDR3 nucleotides: TGTGCCACCAGCAGAAGACAGGCTTCCTCTGAAAAACTGTTTTTT. It yields the protein CATSRRQASSEKLFF.